These 3 T cell receptor beta chains were all obtained from the same sample, sequenced in a study of T cells after yellow fever vaccination. TCRdb re-called the 5' RACE reads through MiXCR, storing one row per CDR3 protein. This sample carries 250,000 to 350,000 distinct CDR3 sequences, 4% to 5.5% of them seen once, and the ten largest clones take roughly a fifth. Sequences were derived from PBMCs, sampled 15 days after the yellow fever booster vaccination. Receptors were obtained from a man younger than 35 who received the YFV17D yellow fever vaccine.

Note on this clonotype: One junction end does not reproduce the germline sequence, and a read error may be involved. V and J are TRBV7-3 and TRBJ2-2; D might be TRBD2 (7 bases). Germline CDR1 reads SGHTA; CDR2 reads FQGTGA. This CDR3 spans 16 amino acids. Written as DNA, the CDR3 is TGTGCCAGCAGCTCTTGCGGGGGCCTGAACACCGGGGAGGTGTTTTTT. This gives the protein CASSSCGGLNTGEVFF.

There are many counts of this clonotype. The V and J genes are TRBV29-1 and TRBJ2-1, with 11 nucleotides matching TRBD2. Germline V gene data show CDR1 as SQVTM and CDR2 as ANQGSEA. The CDR3 runs to 16 residues. The J segment lost 2 bases and the V segment lost 1 base, leaving 4 bases of the junction unmatched. The CDR3 sequence: CSVEGTSGSPYNEQFF. CDR3 in DNA: TGCAGCGTTGAAGGGACTAGCGGGTCCCCCTACAATGAGCAGTTCTTC.

V usage is TRBV15 and J usage is TRBJ2-5, with D uncertain. This CDR3 comprises 12 residues. With 1 base removed from V and 5 bases from J, the gap between germline ends came to 5 bases. Germline lookup yields CDR1 LNHNV and CDR2 YYDKDF (reference sequence). Here the CDR3 DNA reads TGTGCCACCAGCAGAGTAATGGAGACCCAGTACTTC. Protein product: CATSRVMETQYF.